These 27 T cell receptor beta chains were all obtained from the same sample, sequenced in a study of PD-1 blockade in mismatch repair-deficient tumors. The protocol was immunoSEQ multiplex PCR, while the TCRdb copy is restricted to in-frame clones and leaves out a portion. The table has about 16,000 clones, 84% seen once. Sequences were derived from PBMCs, sampled before pembrolizumab treatment. The receptors come from an adult with mismatch repair-deficient cancer.

The CDR3, as DNA: TGTGCCAGCAGCGCCGCCTACTGGGCAGGGGGCGATTCAGATACGCAGTATTTT. This gives the protein CASSAAYWAGGDSDTQYF. The chain recombines TRBV7-8 with TRBJ2-3; 8 nucleotides match TRBD1. This CDR3 has 18 amino acids. The V segment lost 5 bases and the J segment 4 bases; nucleotides outside the gene matches: 17. Germline V gene data show CDR1 as SGHVS and CDR2 as FQNEAQ.

V is TRBV11-2 and J is TRBJ2-3, with D possibly being TRBD2 (6 bases). This CDR3 contains 16 residues. Trimming removed 3 bases from V and 4 bases from J, with 17 bases in between. Germline V gene lookup returns CDR1 SGHAT and CDR2 FQNNGV. CDR3: CASSFPLGGRADTQYF. The CDR3 DNA is TGTGCCAGCAGCTTCCCGCTGGGGGGTAGGGCAGATACGCAGTATTTT.

The table lists this clone with a count of one. This rearrangement joins TRBV5-5 to TRBJ1-1; TRBD1 matches at 8 bases. There are 14 residues in the CDR3. Germline V gene data show CDR1 as SGHKS and CDR2 as YYEKEE (reference sequence). With 3 bases clipped from V and 5 bases from J, the junction kept 6 bases outside the gene matches. CDR3 region: CASSWKQGGTEAFF. The CDR3 coding sequence is TGTGCCAGCAGCTGGAAACAGGGGGGGACTGAAGCTTTCTTT.

The gene calls are TRBV4-3 and TRBJ2-3, with a weak D call TRBD1 (5 bases). Trimming pared 0 bases from V and 2 bases from J, leaving 12 bases between. Per germline, CDR1 LGHNA and CDR2 YSLEER. This CDR3 spans 16 amino acids. CDR3 DNA sequence: TGCGCCAGCAGCCAAGATCTCGGACAAGCCACAGATACGCAGTATTTT. Translation gives CASSQDLGQATDTQYF.

This chain uses TRBV10-2 with TRBJ2-7, with TRBD2 matching over 7 bases. V gave up 6 bases and J gave up 6 bases; unmatched junction bases: 14. The germline V gene has CDR1 WSHSY and CDR2 SAAADI. CDR3 length: 15 amino acids. The CDR3 DNA reads TGCGCCAGCAGCCCAAGGGGCGGGAGCCTGGTCGAGCAGTACTTC. Its protein product is CASSPRGGSLVEQYF.

This clone turned up a few times. The chain has TRBV4-1 and TRBJ2-7; possibly TRBD2 for D (5 bases). The germline V gene has CDR1 MGHRA and CDR2 YSYEKL. There are 15 residues in the CDR3. V lost 4 bases to trimming and J lost 3 bases, with 16 bases between them. This CDR3 reads CASSPGVASGYEQYF. CDR3 coding DNA: TGCGCCAGCAGCCCCGGGGTGGCGAGCGGCTACGAGCAGTACTTC.

Sample share makes this clone large. The rearrangement joins TRBV28 to TRBJ2-1; TRBD1 might be the D (5 bases). V was shortened by 5 bases and J by 4 bases, with 18 bases between the two germline ends. CDR3 length: 16 amino acids. CDR1 is MDHEN, CDR2 SYDVKM, per germline. CDR3 DNA: TGTGCCAGCAGTACAGACAGTGATGTAGGGTACAATGAGCAGTTCTTC. It is translated as CASSTDSDVGYNEQFF. The entire variable domain, with the rest obtained from reference TRBV28 and TRBJ2-1, is as follows: DVKVTQSSRYLVKRTGEKVFLECVQDMDHENMFWYRQDPGLGLRLIYFSYDVKMKEKGDIPEGYSVSREKKERFSLILESASTNQTSMYLCASSTDSDVGYNEQFFGPGTRLTVL.

The V call is TRBV6-1, the J call TRBJ1-1; D gene ambiguous. The V and J ends lost 1 base and 8 bases respectively, with 23 bases between them. CDR1 is MNHNS and CDR2 is SASEGT in the germline V gene. The CDR3 extends over 17 amino acids. The CDR3 sequence: CASSEGRGRGRVGEAFF. The CDR3 coding sequence is TGTGCCAGCAGTGAAGGTCGGGGTCGGGGAAGGGTAGGGGAAGCTTTCTTT.

This clone was found once. This chain joins TRBV11-2 and TRBJ2-2; 8 positions agree with TRBD1. Germline trimming cut 7 bases from V and 2 bases from J; bases unmatched to any gene: 6. CDR1 is SGHAT and CDR2 is FQNNGV in the germline V gene. The CDR3 is made up of 15 amino acids. DNA of the CDR3: TGTGCCAGCATCCAGACAGGGGCCAACACCGGGGAGCTGTTTTTT. This encodes CASIQTGANTGELFF.

As concerns this clone: This sample also contains other DNA sequences that code for the same CDR3. The genes are TRBV7-3 and TRBJ2-7, with 7 bases aligning to TRBD2. Germline V CDR1 and CDR2: SGHTA, FQGTGA. V was pared by 5 bases and J by 1 base, with 8 bases of the junction left unmatched. The CDR3 sequence is 15 residues long. The CDR3 here is CASSPLGGESYEQYF. For the CDR3, the DNA is TGTGCCAGCAGCCCACTTGGGGGGGAATCCTACGAGCAGTACTTC.

This chain uses TRBV11-3 with TRBJ2-7; 9 bases match TRBD1. With 5 bases clipped from V and 6 bases from J, the junction kept 8 bases outside the gene matches. Germline CDR1 is SGHNT and CDR2 is YENEEA. This CDR3 is 14 amino acids long. The CDR3 DNA follows: TGTGCCAGCAGCCAGGGACAGGGATTGAGCGAGCAGTACTTC. This codes for CASSQGQGLSEQYF.

V usage is TRBV29-1 and J usage is TRBJ1-3, with a tentative D call TRBD1 (5 bases). Trimming shortened V by 6 bases and J by 0 bases, and 9 bases separated the two germline ends. Germline V gives CDR1 SQVTM, CDR2 ANQGSEA. CDR3 length: 13 amino acids. The CDR3, as DNA: TGCAGCGTCGCAGGGTTCTCTGGAAACACCATATATTTT. Amino acids: CSVAGFSGNTIYF.

The chain carries TRBV5-5 and TRBJ2-5; a possible D gene is TRBD1 (6 bases). Between the trimmed V and J ends, which lost 4 bases and 6 bases, there was a span of 16 bases. The CDR3 spans 14 residues. Germline CDR1 reads SGHKS; CDR2 reads YYEKEE (reference sequence). The CDR3 protein is CASSTLQGVKTQYF. In DNA, the CDR3 is TGTGCCAGCAGCACCTTACAGGGCGTGAAGACCCAGTACTTC.

The chain employs TRBV15 and TRBJ2-3; 9 bases are shared with TRBD2. Germline trimming cut 7 bases from V and 0 bases from J; bases unmatched to any gene: 11. The germline CDR1 and CDR2 sequences are LNHNV and YYDKDF (reference sequence). This CDR3 comprises 17 residues. DNA for the CDR3: TGTGCCACCAATGGCGGGAGGGCCATGGGGAGCACAGATACGCAGTATTTT. As protein: CATNGGRAMGSTDTQYF.

This clone was seen a handful of times. The CDR3 coding sequence is TGTGCCAGCAGTTACCAGGGGGTGGTGGAGACCCAGTACTTC. Translated: CASSYQGVVETQYF. V is TRBV27 and J is TRBJ2-5, with 7 bases aligning to TRBD1. The germline V gene encodes CDR1 MNHEY and CDR2 SMNVEV (reference sequence). The length of the CDR3 is 14 residues. The ends lost 4 bases at V and 5 bases at J; junction bases unmatched: 7.

The rearrangement links TRBV11-3 to TRBJ1-2; D is possibly TRBD1 (6 bases). Germline V gene data show CDR1 as SGHNT and CDR2 as YENEEA. This CDR3 has 14 residues. Trimming cost V 5 bases and J 4 bases, with 14 bases left between them. In nucleotides, the CDR3 is TGTGCCAGCAGCCCCACGACAGGTAGCTATGGCTACACCTTC. Protein product: CASSPTTGSYGYTF. The variable domain in full, with the rest retrieved from reference TRBV11-3 and TRBJ1-2, is EAGVVQSPRYKIIEKKQPVAFWCNPISGHNTLYWYLQNLGQGPELLIRYENEEAVDDSQLPKDRFSAERLKGVDSTLKIQPAELGDSAVYLCASSPTTGSYGYTFGSGTRLTVV.

This clone appeared a single time. The chain combines TRBV7-6 with TRBJ1-1; tentative D call: TRBD1 (5 bases). This CDR3 has 16 residues. The V and J ends lost 2 bases and 5 bases respectively, with 18 bases between them. In germline, CDR1 is SGHVS, CDR2 FNYEAQ. In DNA form, the CDR3 reads TGTGCCAGCAGCTTATTTGTAGACGGGAAGGGGACTGAAGCTTTCTTT. It is translated as CASSLFVDGKGTEAFF.

The chain combines TRBV12-5 with TRBJ2-7; no reliable D call. The V gene's germline CDR1 is LGHNT and CDR2 FRNRAP. Trimming stripped 3 bases from V and 6 bases from J, with 12 bases between. The CDR3 is 13 residues long. The CDR3 region is CASGFLPMGEQYF. Written as DNA, the CDR3 is TGTGCTAGTGGTTTCCTCCCGATGGGCGAGCAGTACTTC.

The chain carries TRBV7-8 and TRBJ2-7; 9 nucleotides agree with TRBD2. CDR3 length: 15 amino acids. V lost 3 bases and J lost 7; bases outside the gene matches: 10. Germline V gene lookup returns CDR1 SGHVS and CDR2 FQNEAQ. CDR3 in amino acids: CASSFIAGASWEQYF. Here the CDR3 DNA reads TGTGCCAGCAGCTTCATAGCGGGAGCTTCTTGGGAGCAGTACTTC.

The chain uses TRBV7-9 and TRBJ1-2; D unresolved. With 5 bases removed from V and 8 bases from J, the gap between germline ends came to 18 bases. Per germline, CDR1 SEHNR and CDR2 FQNEAQ (reference sequence). The CDR3 runs 14 residues. The CDR3 protein is CASSDFGIRLGYTF. CDR3 DNA sequence: TGTGCCAGCAGCGATTTCGGTATCCGGTTGGGCTACACCTTC. Filled out from reference TRBV7-9 and TRBJ1-2, the complete variable domain reads DTGVSQNPRHKITKRGQNVTFRCDPISEHNRLYWYRQTLGQGPEFLTYFQNEAQLEKSRLLSDRFSAERPKGSFSTLEIQRTEQGDSAMYLCASSDFGIRLGYTFGSGTRLTVV.

CDR3: CASSKGLDRAHSGANVLTF. Here the CDR3 DNA reads TGTGCCAGTAGTAAAGGGTTAGACAGGGCTCACTCTGGGGCCAACGTCCTGACTTTC. V is TRBV19 and J is TRBJ2-6; 7 bases are shared with TRBD1. The CDR3 is 19 residues long. The V gene end was trimmed by 4 bases and the J gene end by 0 bases; junction bases not matched to a gene: 12. Germline V lookup: CDR1 LNHDA, CDR2 SQIVND (reference sequence).

CDR3 DNA: TGTGCCAGCAGCGAGGGGACTAGCGGCTACGAGCAGTACTTC. It specifies CASSEGTSGYEQYF. The V call is TRBV7-9, the J call TRBJ2-7, with 11 bases lining up with TRBD2. J gave up 3 bases and V 5 bases, and 3 bases lay outside the gene matches. Germline values: CDR1 SEHNR, CDR2 FQNEAQ (reference sequence). The CDR3 is 14 residues long.

This clone was counted between two and nine times. The V call is TRBV7-2, the J call TRBJ1-2, with D unclear. Per the germline V gene, CDR1 is SGHTA and CDR2 is FQGNSA. There are 13 residues in the CDR3. V shed 5 bases and J shed 4 bases, with 11 bases lying between them. The CDR3 loop is CASSIPGVYGYTF. The CDR3 DNA sequence: TGTGCCAGCAGCATACCGGGAGTCTATGGCTACACCTTC.

J is TRBJ1-3 and V is TRBV28; 10 bases agree with TRBD1. Germline trimming cut 3 bases from V and 0 bases from J; bases unmatched to any gene: 8. Germline V CDR1 and CDR2: MDHEN, SYDVKM. This CDR3 has 18 residues. The CDR3 DNA is TGTGCCAGCAGTTTTCTATGGGACAGGGGCCTCTCTGGAAACACCATATATTTT. This encodes CASSFLWDRGLSGNTIYF.

This clone was detected a few times. V is TRBV10-2 and J is TRBJ2-1; no firm D call. Between the trimmed V and J ends, which lost 2 bases and 7 bases, there was a span of 6 bases. The CDR3 runs 12 residues. The germline V gene has CDR1 WSHSY and CDR2 SAAADI. The CDR3 region is CASSETVNEQFF. The CDR3 DNA reads TGCGCCAGCAGTGAGACAGTGAATGAGCAGTTCTTC.

This rearrangement joins TRBV5-1 to TRBJ2-7; 10 bases align to TRBD1. In germline, CDR1 is SGHRS, CDR2 YFSETQ. This CDR3 has 14 residues. V shed 5 bases, J shed 5 bases, and the junction held 7 bases outside the gene matches. The CDR3 is CASSLPTGGDEQYF. DNA for the CDR3: TGCGCCAGCAGTTTACCGACAGGGGGCGACGAGCAGTACTTC.

The chain joins TRBV7-9 to TRBJ2-1; 10 nucleotides line up with TRBD2. Germline V gene sequence: CDR1 SEHNR, CDR2 FQNEAQ (reference sequence). V was clipped by 7 bases and J by 0 bases; unmatched bases: 3. CDR3 length equals 15 residues. The CDR3 DNA reads as TGTGCCAGCAAAACTAGCGGGACCTCCTACAATGAGCAGTTCTTC. This gives the protein CASKTSGTSYNEQFF.